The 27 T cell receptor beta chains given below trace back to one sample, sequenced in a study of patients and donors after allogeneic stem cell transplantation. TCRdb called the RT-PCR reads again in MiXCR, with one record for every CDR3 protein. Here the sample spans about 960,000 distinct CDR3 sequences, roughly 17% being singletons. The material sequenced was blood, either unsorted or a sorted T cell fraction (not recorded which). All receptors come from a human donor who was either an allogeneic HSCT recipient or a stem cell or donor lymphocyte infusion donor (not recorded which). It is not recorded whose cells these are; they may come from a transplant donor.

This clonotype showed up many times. This CDR3 is CSVRINRGDTEAFF. The CDR3 bases are TGCAGCGTCCGTATTAACAGGGGGGACACTGAAGCTTTCTTT. The V call is TRBV29-1, the J call TRBJ1-1, with TRBD1 identical over 8 bases. This CDR3 is 14 amino acids long. The ends lost 6 bases at V and 3 bases at J; junction bases unmatched: 9. Germline-derived CDR1 and CDR2 are SQVTM and ANQGSEA.

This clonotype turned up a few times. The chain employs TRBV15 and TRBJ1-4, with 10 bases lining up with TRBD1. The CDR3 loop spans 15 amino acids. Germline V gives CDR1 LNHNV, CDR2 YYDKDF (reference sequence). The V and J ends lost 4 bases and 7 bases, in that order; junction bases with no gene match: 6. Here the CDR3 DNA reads TGTGCCACCAGCATAAGCCGGGACAGGGGTGAAAAACTGTTTTTT. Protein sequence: CATSISRDRGEKLFF.

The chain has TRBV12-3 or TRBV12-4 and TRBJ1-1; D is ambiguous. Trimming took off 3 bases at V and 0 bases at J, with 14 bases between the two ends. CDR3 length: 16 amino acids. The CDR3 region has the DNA TGTGCCAGCAGTTTTTTCGGCGGTCCCTTGAACACTGAAGCTTTCTTT. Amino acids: CASSFFGGPLNTEAFF.

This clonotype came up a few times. The CDR3 sequence is CASSLRGLAGVPGELFF. The CDR3 DNA sequence: TGTGCCAGCAGTTTAAGAGGACTAGCGGGAGTTCCCGGGGAGCTGTTTTTT. The chain has TRBV27 and TRBJ2-2; 13 nucleotides match TRBD2. J was trimmed by 6 bases and V by 2 bases; bases with no gene match: 6. Germline-derived CDR1 and CDR2 are MNHEY and SMNVEV (reference sequence). The CDR3 contains 17 residues.

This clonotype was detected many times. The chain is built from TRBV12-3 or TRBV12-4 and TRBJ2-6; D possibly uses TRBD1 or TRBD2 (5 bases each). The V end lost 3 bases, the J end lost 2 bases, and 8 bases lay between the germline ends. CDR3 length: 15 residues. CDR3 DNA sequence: TGTGCCAGCAGTTTTGGGGGTCCTGGGGCCAACGTCCTGACTTTC. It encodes CASSFGGPGANVLTF.

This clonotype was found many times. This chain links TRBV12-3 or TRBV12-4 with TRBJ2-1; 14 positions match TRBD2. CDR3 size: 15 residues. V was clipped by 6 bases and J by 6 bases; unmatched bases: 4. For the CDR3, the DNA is TGTGCCAGCAGCATGACTAGCGGGGGGGCCAATGAGCAGTTCTTC. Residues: CASSMTSGGANEQFF.

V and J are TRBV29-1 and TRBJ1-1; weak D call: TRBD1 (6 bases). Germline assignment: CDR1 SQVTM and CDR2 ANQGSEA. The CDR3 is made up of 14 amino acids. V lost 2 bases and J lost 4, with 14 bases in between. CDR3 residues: CSVERGRGATEAFF. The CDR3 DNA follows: TGCAGCGTTGAAAGGGGACGGGGGGCCACTGAAGCTTTCTTT.

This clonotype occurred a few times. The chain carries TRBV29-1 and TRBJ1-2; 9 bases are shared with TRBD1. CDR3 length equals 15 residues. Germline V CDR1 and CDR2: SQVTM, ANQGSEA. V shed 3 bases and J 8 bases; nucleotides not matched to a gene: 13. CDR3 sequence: CSVETGQGNVEGYTF. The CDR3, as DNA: TGCAGCGTTGAGACCGGACAGGGGAATGTGGAGGGCTACACCTTC. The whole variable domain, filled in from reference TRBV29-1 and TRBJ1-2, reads SAVISQKPSRDICQRGTSLTIQCQVDSQVTMMFWYRQQPGQSLTLIATANQGSEATYESGFVIDKFPISRPNLTFSTLTVSNMSPEDSSIYLCSVETGQGNVEGYTFGSGTRLTVV.

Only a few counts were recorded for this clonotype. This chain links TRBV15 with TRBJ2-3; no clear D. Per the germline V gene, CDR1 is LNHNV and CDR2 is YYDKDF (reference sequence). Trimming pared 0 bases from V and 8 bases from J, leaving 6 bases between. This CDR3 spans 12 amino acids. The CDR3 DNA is TGTGCCACCAGCAGAGAACAGTCTACGCAGTATTTT. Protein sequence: CATSREQSTQYF.

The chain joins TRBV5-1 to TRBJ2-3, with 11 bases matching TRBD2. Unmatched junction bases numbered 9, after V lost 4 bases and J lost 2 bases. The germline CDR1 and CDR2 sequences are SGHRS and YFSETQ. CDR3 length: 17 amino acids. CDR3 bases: TGCGCCAGCAGCATAGACCGACTAGCGGGGTTCACAGATACGCAGTATTTT. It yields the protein CASSIDRLAGFTDTQYF.

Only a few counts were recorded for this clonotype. The CDR3 protein is CASSPVGRGNYNEQFF. CDR3 in DNA: TGTGCCAGCAGCCCTGTAGGACGGGGGAACTACAATGAGCAGTTCTTC. The genes are TRBV7-3 and TRBJ2-1, with D perhaps matching TRBD2 (6 bases). The CDR3 contains 16 residues. V was shortened by 5 bases and J by 3 bases, with 17 bases between the two germline ends. Germline loops: CDR1 SGHTA, CDR2 FQGTGA.

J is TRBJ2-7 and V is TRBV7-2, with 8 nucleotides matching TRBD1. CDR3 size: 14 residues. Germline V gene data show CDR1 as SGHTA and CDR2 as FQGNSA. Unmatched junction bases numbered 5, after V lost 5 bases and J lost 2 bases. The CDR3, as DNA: TGTGCCAGCAGCCGGGACAGGCAAGCCTACGAGCAGTACTTC. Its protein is CASSRDRQAYEQYF.

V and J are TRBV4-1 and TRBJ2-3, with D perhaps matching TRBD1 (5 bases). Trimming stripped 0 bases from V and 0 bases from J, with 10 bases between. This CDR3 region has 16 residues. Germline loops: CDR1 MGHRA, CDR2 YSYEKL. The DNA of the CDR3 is TGCGCCAGCAGCCAAGATGCAGGGATTAGCACAGATACGCAGTATTTT. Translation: CASSQDAGISTDTQYF.

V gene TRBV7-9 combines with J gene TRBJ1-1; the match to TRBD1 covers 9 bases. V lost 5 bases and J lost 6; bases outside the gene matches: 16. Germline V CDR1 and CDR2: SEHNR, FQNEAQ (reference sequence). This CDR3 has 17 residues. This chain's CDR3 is CASSPDRGNYGLAEAFF. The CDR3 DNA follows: TGTGCCAGCAGCCCGGACAGGGGAAACTATGGACTCGCTGAAGCTTTCTTT.

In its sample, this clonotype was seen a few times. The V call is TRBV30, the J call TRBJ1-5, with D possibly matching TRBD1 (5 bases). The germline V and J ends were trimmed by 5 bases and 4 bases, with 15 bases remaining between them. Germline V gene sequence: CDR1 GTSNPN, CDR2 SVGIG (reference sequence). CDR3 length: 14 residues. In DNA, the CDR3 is TGTGCCTGGGCCTGGGGGGGAGGGAATCAGCCCCAGCATTTT. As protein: CAWAWGGGNQPQHF.

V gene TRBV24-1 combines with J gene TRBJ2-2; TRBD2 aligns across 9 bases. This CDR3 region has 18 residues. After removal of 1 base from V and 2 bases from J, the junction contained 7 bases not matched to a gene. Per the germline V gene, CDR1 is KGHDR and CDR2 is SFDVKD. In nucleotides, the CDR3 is TGTGCCACCAGTGATTTTCCAGCGGGGGGCGTTAACACCGGGGAGCTGTTTTTT. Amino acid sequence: CATSDFPAGGVNTGELFF.

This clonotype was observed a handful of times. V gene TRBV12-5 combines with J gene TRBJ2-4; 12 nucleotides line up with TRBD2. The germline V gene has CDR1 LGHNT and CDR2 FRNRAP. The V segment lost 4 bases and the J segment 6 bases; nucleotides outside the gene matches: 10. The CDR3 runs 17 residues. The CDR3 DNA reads TGTGCTAGTGGTTGGTCGACTAGCGGGAGTTTGGGAAACATTCAGTACTTC. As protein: CASGWSTSGSLGNIQYF.

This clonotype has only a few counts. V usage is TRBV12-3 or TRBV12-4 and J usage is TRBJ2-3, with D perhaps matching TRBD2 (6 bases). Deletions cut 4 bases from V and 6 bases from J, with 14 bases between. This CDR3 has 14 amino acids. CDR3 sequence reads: CASSWGERADTQYF. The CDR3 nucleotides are TGTGCCAGCAGTTGGGGGGAGAGAGCGGATACGCAGTATTTT.

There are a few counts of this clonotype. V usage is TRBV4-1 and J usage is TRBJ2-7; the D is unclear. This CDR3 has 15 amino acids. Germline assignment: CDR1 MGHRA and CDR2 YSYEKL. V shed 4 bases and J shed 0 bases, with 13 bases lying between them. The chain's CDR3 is CASSLRQDGSYEQYF. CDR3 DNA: TGCGCCAGCAGCCTCCGGCAAGACGGCTCCTACGAGCAGTACTTC.

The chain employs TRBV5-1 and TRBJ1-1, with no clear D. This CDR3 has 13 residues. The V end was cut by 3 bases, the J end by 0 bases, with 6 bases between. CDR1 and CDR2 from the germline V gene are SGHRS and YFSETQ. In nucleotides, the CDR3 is TGCGCCAGCAGCTACGGGATGAACACTGAAGCTTTCTTT. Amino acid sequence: CASSYGMNTEAFF.

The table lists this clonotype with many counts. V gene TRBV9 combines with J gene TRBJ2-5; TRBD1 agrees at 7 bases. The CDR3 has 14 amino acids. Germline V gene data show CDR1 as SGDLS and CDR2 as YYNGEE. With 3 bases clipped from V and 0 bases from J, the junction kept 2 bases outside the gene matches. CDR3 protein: CASSEQGYQETQYF. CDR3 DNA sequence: TGTGCCAGCAGCGAACAGGGGTACCAAGAGACCCAGTACTTC. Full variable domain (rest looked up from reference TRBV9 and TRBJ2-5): DSGVTQTPKHLITATGQRVTLRCSPRSGDLSVYWYQQSLDQGLQFLIQYYNGEERAKGNILERFSAQQFPDLHSELNLSSLELGDSALYFCASSEQGYQETQYFGPGTRLLVL.

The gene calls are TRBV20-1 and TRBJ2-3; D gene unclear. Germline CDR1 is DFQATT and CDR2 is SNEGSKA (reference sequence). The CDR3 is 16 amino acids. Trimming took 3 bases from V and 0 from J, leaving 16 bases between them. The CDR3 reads CSASVARRRSTDTQYF. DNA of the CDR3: TGCAGTGCTAGTGTCGCCCGGCGGAGAAGCACAGATACGCAGTATTTT.

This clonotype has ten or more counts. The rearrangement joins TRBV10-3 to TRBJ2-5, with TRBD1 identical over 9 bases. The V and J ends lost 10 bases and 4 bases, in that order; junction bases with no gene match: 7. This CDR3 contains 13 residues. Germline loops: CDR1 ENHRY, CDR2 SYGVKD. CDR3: CATRGQGGETQYF. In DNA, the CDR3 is TGTGCCACCAGGGGACAGGGCGGAGAGACCCAGTACTTC.

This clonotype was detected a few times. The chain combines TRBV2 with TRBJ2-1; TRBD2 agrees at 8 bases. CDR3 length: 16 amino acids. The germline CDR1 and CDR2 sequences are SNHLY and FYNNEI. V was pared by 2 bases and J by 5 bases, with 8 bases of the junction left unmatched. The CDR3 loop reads CASSESVAGGHNEQFF. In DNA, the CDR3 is TGTGCCAGCAGTGAATCTGTGGCGGGAGGACACAATGAGCAGTTCTTC.

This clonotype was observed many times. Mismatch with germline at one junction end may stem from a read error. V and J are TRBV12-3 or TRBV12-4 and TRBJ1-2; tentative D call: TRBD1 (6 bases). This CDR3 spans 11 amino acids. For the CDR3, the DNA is TGTGCCAGCAGTGACGACAGGACTACTAGATTC. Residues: CASSDDRTTRF.

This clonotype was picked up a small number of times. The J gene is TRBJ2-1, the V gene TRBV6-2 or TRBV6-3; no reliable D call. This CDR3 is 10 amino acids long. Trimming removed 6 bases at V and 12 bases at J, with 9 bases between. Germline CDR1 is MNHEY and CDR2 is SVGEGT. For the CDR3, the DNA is TGTGCCAGCAGCGGTTTGGGGCAGTTCTTC. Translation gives CASSGLGQFF.

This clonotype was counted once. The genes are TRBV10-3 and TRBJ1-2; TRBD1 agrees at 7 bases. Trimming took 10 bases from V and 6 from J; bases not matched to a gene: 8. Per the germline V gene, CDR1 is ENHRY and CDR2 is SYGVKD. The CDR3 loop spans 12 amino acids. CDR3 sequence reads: CARGTAIHGYTF. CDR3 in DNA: TGTGCCAGGGGGACAGCAATTCATGGCTACACCTTC.